This TCR beta chain was captured in a study of CD8+ T cells in alopecia areata. This clone was counted a single time. Isolated RNA was reverse transcribed into cDNA used as the sequencing template. Clones were read by immunoSEQ multiplex PCR, and TCRdb kept only the in-frame ones, dropping some. This table holds approximately 150,000 clones, roughly 66% found once. The CDR3 spans 16 residues. CDR1 is MNHEY and CDR2 is SMNVEV in the germline V gene (reference sequence). Trimming cost V 6 bases and J 4 bases; bases outside gene matches: 11. The source was CD8+ T cells sorted from blood, collected at week 0. This clonotype was sampled from a human donor with alopecia areata. The gene calls are TRBV27 and TRBJ2-3, with 9 bases lining up with TRBD1. The CDR3 nucleotides are TGTGCCAGCAGCCGAGAGCCCACAGGGGGCCCAGATACGCAGTATTTT. This encodes CASSREPTGGPDTQYF.